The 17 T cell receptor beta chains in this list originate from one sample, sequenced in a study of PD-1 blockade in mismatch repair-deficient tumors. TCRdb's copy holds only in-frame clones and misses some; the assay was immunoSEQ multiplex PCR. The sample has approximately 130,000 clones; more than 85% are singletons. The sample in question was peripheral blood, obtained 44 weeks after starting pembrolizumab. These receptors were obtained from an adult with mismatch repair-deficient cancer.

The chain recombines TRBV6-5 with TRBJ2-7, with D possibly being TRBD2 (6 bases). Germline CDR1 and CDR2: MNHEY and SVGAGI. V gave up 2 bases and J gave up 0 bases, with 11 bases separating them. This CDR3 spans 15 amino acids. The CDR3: CASSYTAGSSYEQYF. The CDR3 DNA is TGTGCCAGCAGTTACACGGCGGGATCCTCCTACGAGCAGTACTTC.

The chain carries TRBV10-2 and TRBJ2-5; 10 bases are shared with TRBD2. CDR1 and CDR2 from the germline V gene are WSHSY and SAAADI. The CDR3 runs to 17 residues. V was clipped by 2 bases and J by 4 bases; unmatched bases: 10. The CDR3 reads CASSELYRLAGGETQYF. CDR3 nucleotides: TGCGCCAGCAGTGAGCTTTATAGACTAGCGGGCGGAGAGACCCAGTACTTC.

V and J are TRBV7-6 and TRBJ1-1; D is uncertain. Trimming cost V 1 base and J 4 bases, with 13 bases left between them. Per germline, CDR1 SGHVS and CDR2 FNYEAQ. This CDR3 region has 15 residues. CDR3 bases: TGTGCCAGCAGCTTAGGTTCTTATTCGGGCACTGAAGCTTTCTTT. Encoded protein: CASSLGSYSGTEAFF. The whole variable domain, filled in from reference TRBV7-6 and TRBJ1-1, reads GAGVSQSPRYKVTKRGQDVALRCDPISGHVSLYWYRQALGQGPEFLTYFNYEAQQDKSGLPNDRFSAERPEGSISTLTIQRTEQRDSAMYRCASSLGSYSGTEAFFGQGTRLTVV.

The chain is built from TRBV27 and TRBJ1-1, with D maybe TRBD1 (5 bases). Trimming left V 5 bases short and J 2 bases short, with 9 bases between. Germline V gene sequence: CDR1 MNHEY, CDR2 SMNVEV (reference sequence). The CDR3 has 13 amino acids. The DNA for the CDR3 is TGTGCCAGCAGTCAAACAGGAAACACTGAAGCTTTCTTT. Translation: CASSQTGNTEAFF.

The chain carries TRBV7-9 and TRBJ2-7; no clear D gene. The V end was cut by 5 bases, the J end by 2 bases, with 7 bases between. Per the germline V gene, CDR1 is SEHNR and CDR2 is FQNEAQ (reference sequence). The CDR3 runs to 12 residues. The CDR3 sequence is CASSGRPYEQYF. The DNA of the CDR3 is TGTGCCAGCAGCGGACGCCCCTACGAGCAGTACTTC.

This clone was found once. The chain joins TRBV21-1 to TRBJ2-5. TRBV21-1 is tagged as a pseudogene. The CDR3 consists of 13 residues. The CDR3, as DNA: TGTGCCAGCAGCAAAACCCGGGGCGAGACCCAGTACTTC. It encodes CASSKTRGETQYF.

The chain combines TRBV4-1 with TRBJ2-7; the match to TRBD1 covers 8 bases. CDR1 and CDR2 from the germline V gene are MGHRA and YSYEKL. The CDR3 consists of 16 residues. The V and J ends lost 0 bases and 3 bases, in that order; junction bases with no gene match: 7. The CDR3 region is CASSQDRGQGLYEQYF. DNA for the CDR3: TGCGCCAGCAGCCAAGATCGCGGACAGGGACTCTACGAGCAGTACTTC.

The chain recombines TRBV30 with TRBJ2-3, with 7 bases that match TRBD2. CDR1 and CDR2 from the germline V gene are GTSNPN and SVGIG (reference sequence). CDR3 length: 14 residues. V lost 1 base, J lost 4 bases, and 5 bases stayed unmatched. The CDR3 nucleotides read TGTGCCTGGAGTGGCGGGAGTGAGTCAGATACGCAGTATTTT. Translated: CAWSGGSESDTQYF.

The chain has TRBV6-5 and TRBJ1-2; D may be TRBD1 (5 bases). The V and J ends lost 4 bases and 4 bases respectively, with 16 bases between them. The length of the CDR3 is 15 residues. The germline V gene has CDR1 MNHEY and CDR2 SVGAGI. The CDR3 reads CASSSPQGFAYGYTF. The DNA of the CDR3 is TGTGCCAGCAGTTCCCCCCAGGGATTCGCCTATGGCTACACCTTC.

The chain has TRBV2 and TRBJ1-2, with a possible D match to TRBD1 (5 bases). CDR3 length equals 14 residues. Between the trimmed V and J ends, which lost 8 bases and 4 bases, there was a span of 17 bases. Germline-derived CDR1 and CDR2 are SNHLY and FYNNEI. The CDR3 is CASFLMKGTYGYTF. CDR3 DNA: TGTGCCAGCTTTCTAATGAAGGGGACCTATGGCTACACCTTC.

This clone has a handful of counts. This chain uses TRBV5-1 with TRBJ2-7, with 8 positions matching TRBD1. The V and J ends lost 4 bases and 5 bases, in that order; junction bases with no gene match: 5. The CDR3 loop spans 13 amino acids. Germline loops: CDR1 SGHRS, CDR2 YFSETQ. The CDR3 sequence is CASSRTGIHEQYF. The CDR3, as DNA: TGCGCCAGCAGCCGGACAGGGATCCACGAGCAGTACTTC.

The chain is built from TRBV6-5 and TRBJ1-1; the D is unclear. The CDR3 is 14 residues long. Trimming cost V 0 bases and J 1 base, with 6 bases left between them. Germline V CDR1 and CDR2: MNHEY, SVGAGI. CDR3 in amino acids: CASSYSQRNTEAFF. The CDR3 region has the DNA TGTGCCAGCAGTTACTCTCAGAGGAACACTGAAGCTTTCTTT.

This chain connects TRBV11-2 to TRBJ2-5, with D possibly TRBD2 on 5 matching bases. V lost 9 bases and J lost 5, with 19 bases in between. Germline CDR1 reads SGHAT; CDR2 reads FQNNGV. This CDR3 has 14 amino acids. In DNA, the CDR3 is TGTGCCAGTAAGAAAAGAGGGAGTTGGGAGACCCAGTACTTC. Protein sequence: CASKKRGSWETQYF.

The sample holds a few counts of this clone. CDR3 loop: CASSPPDNEQFF. CDR3 nucleotides: TGCGCCAGCAGCCCCCCCGACAATGAGCAGTTCTTC. The chain combines TRBV4-1 with TRBJ2-1; no reliable D call. The CDR3 extends over 12 amino acids. Trimming removed 4 bases from V and 5 bases from J, with 6 bases in between. Germline lookup yields CDR1 MGHRA and CDR2 YSYEKL.

The CDR3 nucleotides read TGTGCCAGCAGTGAATGGGGCAGGGGGCCAAATGAGCAGTTCTTC. It yields the protein CASSEWGRGPNEQFF. This chain links TRBV25-1 with TRBJ2-1; TRBD1 aligns across 8 bases. Germline V CDR1 and CDR2: MGHDK, SYGVNS. There are 15 residues in the CDR3. J gave up 7 bases and V 1 base, and 6 bases lay outside the gene matches.

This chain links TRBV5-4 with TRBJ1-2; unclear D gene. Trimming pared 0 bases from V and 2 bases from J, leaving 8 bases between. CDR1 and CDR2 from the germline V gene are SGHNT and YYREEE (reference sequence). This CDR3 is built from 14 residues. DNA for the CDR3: TGTGCCAGCAGCTTGGGGGCCCAGAACTATGGCTACACCTTC. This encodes CASSLGAQNYGYTF. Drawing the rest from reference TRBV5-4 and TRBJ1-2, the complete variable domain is ETGVTQSPTHLIKTRGQQVTLRCSSQSGHNTVSWYQQALGQGPQFIFQYYREEENGRGNFPPRFSGLQFPNYSSELNVNALELDDSALYLCASSLGAQNYGYTFGSGTRLTVV.

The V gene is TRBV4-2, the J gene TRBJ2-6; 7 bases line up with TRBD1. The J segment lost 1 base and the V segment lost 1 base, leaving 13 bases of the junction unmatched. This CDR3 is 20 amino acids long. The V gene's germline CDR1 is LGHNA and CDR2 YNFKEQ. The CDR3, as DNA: TGTGCCAGCAGCCAAGCCCAGACAGGGTTTATGATTTCTGGGGCCAACGTCCTGACTTTC. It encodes CASSQAQTGFMISGANVLTF.